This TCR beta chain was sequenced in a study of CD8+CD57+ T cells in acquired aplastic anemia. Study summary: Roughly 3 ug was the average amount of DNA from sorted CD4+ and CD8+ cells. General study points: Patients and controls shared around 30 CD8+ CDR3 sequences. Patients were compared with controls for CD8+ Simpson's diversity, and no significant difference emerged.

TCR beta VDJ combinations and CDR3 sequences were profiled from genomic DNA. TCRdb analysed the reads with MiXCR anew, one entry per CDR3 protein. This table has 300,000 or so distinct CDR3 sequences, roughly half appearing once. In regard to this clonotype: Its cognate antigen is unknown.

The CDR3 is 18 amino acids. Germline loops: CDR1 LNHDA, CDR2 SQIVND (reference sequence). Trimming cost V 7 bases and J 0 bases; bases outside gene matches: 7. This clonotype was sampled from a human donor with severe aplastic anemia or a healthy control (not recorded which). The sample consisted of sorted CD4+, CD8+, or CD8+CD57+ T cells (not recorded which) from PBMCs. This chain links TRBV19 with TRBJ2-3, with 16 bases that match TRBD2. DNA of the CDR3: TGTGCCAGTAACCCGGGACTAGCGGGGGGGGGTAGCACAGATACGCAGTATTTT. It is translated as CASNPGLAGGGSTDTQYF.